This T cell receptor beta chain came from a study of Tregs in tolerant kidney transplant recipients. Germline CDR1 reads SGHRS; CDR2 reads YFSETQ. CDR3 length: 13 residues. V was shortened by 3 bases and J by 4 bases, with 9 bases between the two germline ends. Sequencing was performed with immunoSEQ multiplex PCR; in TCRdb, only in-frame clones are kept and a portion is missing. The repertoire holds about 77,000 clones, with roughly 98% as singletons. The receptor was isolated from a human donor who received a combined kidney and bone marrow transplant. The specimen was CD4+ T cells from blood, collected before the transplant. The V and J genes are TRBV5-1 and TRBJ2-3; TRBD2 is a possible D gene (6 bases). DNA for the CDR3: TGCGCCAGCAGCTCATCTAGCGCAGATACGCAGTATTTT. Its protein is CASSSSSADTQYF.